This TCR beta chain was identified during a study of shared clonotypes between healthy human individuals. General study points: Tissues were not sampled, only blood, and their repertoires likely differ.

Per germline, CDR1 SEHNR and CDR2 FQNEAQ (reference sequence). The CDR3 is 12 residues long. V was trimmed by 4 bases and J by 7 bases, leaving 8 bases between them. Genomic DNA belonging to each subset was distributed in equal measure over several immunoSEQ plates. TCRdb keeps only in-frame clones here, not all; method: immunoSEQ multiplex PCR. Of about 1.5 million clones listed, 95% to 99% are singletons. On this clone itself: Antigen: not known.

V and J are TRBV7-9 and TRBJ2-1, with a weak D call TRBD1 (6 bases). Specimen: naive CD4+ T cells sorted from blood. The subset here: CD45RA+ positively selected. The receptor was derived from a man younger than 45 in good health. CDR3 DNA sequence: TGTGCCAGCAGCTCAACAGGGAATGAGCAGTTCTTC. This codes for CASSSTGNEQFF.